This T cell receptor (beta chain) was obtained from a study of regulatory T cells in long-lasting Graves disease. Overall study findings and caveats: The small sample size may have reduced accuracy.

Looked up from germline, CDR1 is SNHLY and CDR2 is FYNNEI. The V gene lost 6 bases and the J gene lost 8 bases, with 13 bases spanning the gap. The CDR3 has 13 amino acids. iRepertoire HTBI primers and Arm-PCR of CDR3 regions built TCR beta libraries. TCRdb recomputed calls from the multiplex PCR reads with MiXCR, one row per CDR3 protein. The sample holds roughly 500,000 distinct CDR3 sequences; 12% to 15% are singletons and the top ten take approximately 15%. At least ten counts were recorded for this clonotype. The target antigen is unknown. The time point was: newly diagnosed GD, antithyroid drugs for less than 3 months. From PBMCs, RNA was extracted and then used to make the TCR library. All patients originated from an endocrinology department located in Xi'an, China. This same sample was also part of a study on T cells in Graves' hyperthyroidism and ophthalmopathy. That source notes: Carried out on the TCR CDR3, a first-round RT-PCR used the HTBI primer set.

Sequenced here: peripheral blood mononuclear cells (PBMCs), sampled at new diagnosis, from a patient treated with antithyroid drugs. The chain links TRBV2 to TRBJ1-4; D gene unclear. This clonotype was sampled from a woman aged 50 to 60 with Graves disease. For the CDR3, the DNA is TGTGCCAGCAGCGGCCGGAATATAGAAAAACTGTTTTTT. Its protein product is CASSGRNIEKLFF.